This T cell receptor (beta chain) was retrieved from a study of technical replicates of blood from several donors. CDR3 length: 15 residues. The ends lost 5 bases at V and 1 base at J; junction bases unmatched: 6. CDR1 is MNHEY and CDR2 is SMNVEV in the germline V gene (reference sequence). Sequenced by immunoSEQ multiplex PCR; TCRdb stores in-frame clones only, minus some. The sample includes about 70,000 clones, just under 95% of them seen just once. The sequencing sample was made of T cells isolated from PBMCs. The TCR comes from a human donor in good health. The J gene is TRBJ2-3, the V gene TRBV27, with 7 positions matching TRBD2. This CDR3 is CASSPRESGTDTQYF. In nucleotides, the CDR3 is TGTGCCAGCAGTCCGCGGGAGTCGGGCACAGATACGCAGTATTTT.